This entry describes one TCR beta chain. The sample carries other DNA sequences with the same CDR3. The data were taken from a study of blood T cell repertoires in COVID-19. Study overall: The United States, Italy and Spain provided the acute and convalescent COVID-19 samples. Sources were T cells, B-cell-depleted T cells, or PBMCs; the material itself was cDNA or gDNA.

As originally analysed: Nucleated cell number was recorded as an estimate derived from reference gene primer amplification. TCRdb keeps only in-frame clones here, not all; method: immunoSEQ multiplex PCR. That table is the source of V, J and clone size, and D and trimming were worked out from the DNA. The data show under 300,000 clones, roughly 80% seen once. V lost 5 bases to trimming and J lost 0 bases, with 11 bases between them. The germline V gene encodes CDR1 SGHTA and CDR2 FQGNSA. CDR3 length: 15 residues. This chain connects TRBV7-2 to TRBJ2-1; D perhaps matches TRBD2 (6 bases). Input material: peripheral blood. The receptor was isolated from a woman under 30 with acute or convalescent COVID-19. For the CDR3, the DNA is TGTGCCAGCAGCCTGGGGGGAGGCTCCTACAATGAGCAGTTCTTC. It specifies CASSLGGGSYNEQFF.